The 20 T cell receptor beta chains reported below all come from one sample, sequenced in a study of cytomegalovirus exposure and HLA in healthy donors. PCR primers comprised 60 Vbeta and 13 Jbeta primers. TCRdb's copy holds only in-frame clones and misses some; the assay was immunoSEQ multiplex PCR. Seen here are roughly 170,000 clones, approximately 80% observed once, and the top ten hold 1.6%. What was sequenced was PBMCs. These receptors all stem from a woman aged 25-40 years in good health and CMV-seronegative.

V usage is TRBV29-1 and J usage is TRBJ2-7, with D possibly TRBD1 on 6 matching bases. The germline CDR1 and CDR2 sequences are SQVTM and ANQGSEA. The CDR3 is 14 residues long. V lost 4 bases, J lost 1 base, and 14 bases lay in between. The CDR3 DNA follows: TGCAGCGTTGTTTCCAGGCAGGGGTCCTACGAGCAGTACTTC. It specifies CSVVSRQGSYEQYF.

V is TRBV19 and J is TRBJ2-3, with D hard to call. This CDR3 has 16 amino acids. Germline CDR1 is LNHDA and CDR2 is SQIVND (reference sequence). Trimming removed 4 bases from V and 5 bases from J, with 19 bases in between. The CDR3: CASSSHTYRNGDTQYF. The CDR3 DNA reads as TGTGCCAGTAGTAGCCATACGTACAGAAATGGAGATACGCAGTATTTT. Using reference TRBV19 and TRBJ2-3 for the parts outside the CDR3, the full variable domain is DGGITQSPKYLFRKEGQNVTLSCEQNLNHDAMYWYRQDPGQGLRLIYYSQIVNDFQKGDIAEGYSVSREKKESFPLTVTSAQKNPTAFYLCASSSHTYRNGDTQYFGPGTRLTVL.

The chain combines TRBV7-8 with TRBJ1-2; D gene ambiguous. This CDR3 comprises 12 residues. The V gene lost 1 base and the J gene lost 4 bases, with 4 bases spanning the gap. From germline, CDR1 is SGHVS and CDR2 FQNEAQ. The CDR3 reads CASSLDSYGYTF. The CDR3, as DNA: TGTGCCAGCAGCTTAGACAGCTATGGCTACACCTTC.

V usage is TRBV19 and J usage is TRBJ1-1; possible D gene TRBD1, 5 bases. Trimming cost V 1 base and J 0 bases, with 9 bases left between them. The CDR3 consists of 15 residues. Germline CDR1 reads LNHDA; CDR2 reads SQIVND (reference sequence). CDR3 protein: CASSIAAGMNTEAFF. The DNA for the CDR3 is TGTGCCAGTAGTATAGCTGCAGGGATGAACACTGAAGCTTTCTTT.

The V call is TRBV15, the J call TRBJ2-3, with 9 bases aligning to TRBD1. The V gene end was trimmed by 3 bases and the J gene end by 4 bases; junction bases not matched to a gene: 8. The germline CDR1 and CDR2 sequences are LNHNV and YYDKDF (reference sequence). The CDR3 covers 16 residues. The CDR3 coding sequence is TGTGCCACCAGCAGTCCGGGACAGGGTCGGTCAGATACGCAGTATTTT. Residues: CATSSPGQGRSDTQYF.

This clone has more than one count but fewer than ten. CDR3: CASSGGGQVYGYTF. The DNA of the CDR3 is TGTGCCAGCAGCGGGGGGGGACAGGTTTATGGCTACACCTTC. The chain carries TRBV5-4 and TRBJ1-2, with 8 positions matching TRBD1. Losses at the gene ends were 4 bases for V and 5 bases for J; bases not matched to a gene: 7. Germline CDR1 and CDR2: SGHNT and YYREEE (reference sequence). The CDR3 consists of 14 residues.

This clone was counted only a few times. The rearrangement joins TRBV4-2 to TRBJ1-2, with D uncertain. Germline CDR1 LGHNA, CDR2 YNFKEQ. The CDR3 extends over 12 amino acids. V gave up 1 base and J gave up 7 bases, with 7 bases separating them. The CDR3 nucleotides read TGTGCCAGCAGCCAAGCAGTTTCTGGCTACACCTTC. Translating gives CASSQAVSGYTF.

The chain couples TRBV9 to TRBJ2-1; D is perhaps TRBD2 (6 bases). CDR1 and CDR2 (germline): SGDLS, YYNGEE. CDR3 size: 16 residues. The ends were cut back, 4 bases at V and 4 bases at J, with 18 bases in the middle. The CDR3 sequence: CASSFRGGGEYNEQFF. The CDR3 DNA reads as TGTGCCAGCAGCTTCCGGGGTGGCGGGGAATACAATGAGCAGTTCTTC.

The rearrangement uses TRBV9 and TRBJ2-5; a possible D gene is TRBD2 (5 bases). Germline V gene sequence: CDR1 SGDLS, CDR2 YYNGEE. This CDR3 contains 15 residues. Trimming shortened V by 4 bases and J by 2 bases, and 15 bases separated the two germline ends. The CDR3 DNA reads as TGTGCCAGCAGCCTAAGAATGAGGGAACAAGAGACCCAGTACTTC. It specifies CASSLRMREQETQYF.

The gene calls are TRBV29-1 and TRBJ1-5; a possible D gene is TRBD1 (5 bases). CDR1 is SQVTM, CDR2 ANQGSEA, per germline. The CDR3 totals 12 residues. V was clipped by 6 bases and J by 1 base, with 7 bases between them. CDR3 in amino acids: CSVAGSNQPQHF. CDR3 bases: TGCAGCGTGGCAGGGAGCAATCAGCCCCAGCATTTT.

J is TRBJ1-2 and V is TRBV6-5, with TRBD1 as a possible D gene (6 bases). Germline CDR1 is MNHEY and CDR2 is SVGAGI. This CDR3 has 13 residues. V gave up 6 bases and J gave up 2 bases, with 10 bases separating them. CDR3 loop: CASSYGTNYGYTF. CDR3 nucleotide sequence: TGTGCCAGCAGCTACGGGACAAACTATGGCTACACCTTC.

The rearrangement uses TRBV7-2 and TRBJ2-7, with TRBD2 identical over 13 bases. This CDR3 is built from 17 residues. CDR1 and CDR2 (germline): SGHTA, FQGNSA. Trimming took 3 bases from V and 2 from J; bases not matched to a gene: 7. The CDR3 loop reads CASSFSGLAGDPYEQYF. The CDR3, as DNA: TGTGCCAGCAGCTTCTCCGGACTAGCGGGAGACCCCTACGAGCAGTACTTC.

This chain links TRBV4-3 with TRBJ1-1; D remains unclear. The CDR3 is 16 residues long. Germline V gene lookup returns CDR1 LGHNA and CDR2 YSLEER. Trimming removed 2 bases at V and 4 bases at J, with 17 bases between. DNA of the CDR3: TGCGCCAGCAGCCAATACGTTACGGGGTCCGCCACTGAAGCTTTCTTT. It yields the protein CASSQYVTGSATEAFF.

J is TRBJ2-7 and V is TRBV6-5, with 11 bases lining up with TRBD2. CDR1 and CDR2 (germline): MNHEY, SVGAGI. The CDR3 is made up of 14 amino acids. The V segment lost 5 bases and the J segment 6 bases; nucleotides outside the gene matches: 6. CDR3 region: CASSRLAGKREQYF. CDR3 coding DNA: TGTGCCAGCAGTAGACTAGCGGGAAAGCGCGAGCAGTACTTC.

The chain joins TRBV6-6 to TRBJ2-1; 7 nucleotides match TRBD2. V dropped 2 bases and J dropped 2; count of bases not matched to a gene: 3. The CDR3 length is 15 residues. The V gene's germline CDR1 is MNHNY and CDR2 SVGAGI (reference sequence). The CDR3 nucleotides are TGTGCCAGCAGTTACGTTGCGGGAGCCTACAATGAGCAGTTCTTC. Translating it yields CASSYVAGAYNEQFF.

The chain recombines TRBV30 with TRBJ1-3; D is unresolved. V lost 3 bases and J lost 4, with 13 bases in between. The CDR3 spans 14 residues. Germline lookup yields CDR1 GTSNPN and CDR2 SVGIG (reference sequence). The DNA of the CDR3 is TGTGCCTGGAGGCCGCTGGCCTCCGGAAACACCATATATTTT. Its protein product is CAWRPLASGNTIYF.

V and J are TRBV15 and TRBJ2-3, with TRBD2 matching over 10 bases. The CDR3 totals 18 residues. Germline assignment: CDR1 LNHNV and CDR2 YYDKDF (reference sequence). The ends lost 5 bases at V and 1 base at J; junction bases unmatched: 12. The CDR3 nucleotides read TGTGCCACCAGCGCAAGGGGACTAGCGTTTTCCGGCACAGATACGCAGTATTTT. Translated: CATSARGLAFSGTDTQYF.

V usage is TRBV5-4 and J usage is TRBJ2-1; 8 positions match TRBD2. Germline assignment: CDR1 SGHNT and CDR2 YYREEE (reference sequence). The junction had 4 bases not matched to a gene; V was cut back by 1 base and J by 4 bases. The CDR3 contains 15 residues. The CDR3 DNA sequence: TGTGCCAGCAGCTTGTCTAGCGGGTCTTACAATGAGCAGTTCTTC. Its protein product is CASSLSSGSYNEQFF.

The chain carries TRBV19 and TRBJ1-4; TRBD1 might be the D (5 bases). This CDR3 contains 17 residues. Looked up from germline, CDR1 is LNHDA and CDR2 is SQIVND (reference sequence). Deletions cut 6 bases from V and 8 bases from J, with 25 bases between. The CDR3: CASSRGNHGGAGEKLFF. The CDR3 DNA sequence: TGTGCCAGTAGCCGTGGAAACCACGGAGGGGCGGGGGAAAAACTGTTTTTT.

This sequence joins TRBV4-1 and TRBJ2-7; 7 bases align to TRBD2. The CDR3 is made up of 15 amino acids. Germline loops: CDR1 MGHRA, CDR2 YSYEKL. Losses at the gene ends were 1 base for V and 4 bases for J; bases not matched to a gene: 7. The CDR3 region is CASSQVPAGLYEQYF. The CDR3 coding sequence is TGCGCCAGCAGCCAAGTTCCCGCGGGACTATACGAGCAGTACTTC.